This passage covers 28 T cell receptor beta chains from one sample sequenced in a study of cytomegalovirus exposure and HLA in healthy donors. This PCR relied on a set of 60 Vbeta primers and 13 Jbeta primers. Produced via immunoSEQ multiplex PCR; TCRdb's table is partial and in-frame only. The sample has around 84,000 clones; around 79% are singletons. The sequenced sample consisted of PBMCs. These receptors originate from a human donor in good health.

V is TRBV9 and J is TRBJ1-3; possibly TRBD1 for D (5 bases). This CDR3 region has 16 residues. Germline V lookup: CDR1 SGDLS, CDR2 YYNGEE. Between the trimmed V and J ends, which lost 4 bases and 0 bases, there was a span of 14 bases. The CDR3 loop reads CASSPDMGYSGNTIYF. The CDR3 DNA sequence: TGTGCCAGCAGCCCGGACATGGGGTACTCTGGAAACACCATATATTTT.

The J gene is TRBJ2-6, the V gene TRBV7-9, with a weak D call TRBD2 (5 bases). With 1 base removed from V and 2 bases from J, the gap between germline ends came to 12 bases. The length of the CDR3 is 17 residues. Germline assignment: CDR1 SEHNR and CDR2 FQNEAQ (reference sequence). CDR3 loop: CASSLGALRAGANVLTF. CDR3 coding DNA: TGTGCCAGCAGCTTAGGGGCATTGCGGGCTGGGGCCAACGTCCTGACTTTC. The whole variable domain, filled in from reference TRBV7-9 and TRBJ2-6, reads DTGVSQNPRHKITKRGQNVTFRCDPISEHNRLYWYRQTLGQGPEFLTYFQNEAQLEKSRLLSDRFSAERPKGSFSTLEIQRTEQGDSAMYLCASSLGALRAGANVLTFGAGSRLTVL.

In its sample, this clone was seen a few times. This chain joins TRBV13 and TRBJ2-1; D may be TRBD1 (5 bases). CDR3 size: 11 residues. The V end lost 2 bases, the J end lost 9 bases, and 5 bases lay between the germline ends. The V gene's germline CDR1 is PRHDT and CDR2 FYEKMQ (reference sequence). CDR3 in amino acids: CASSLQGEQFF. The DNA for the CDR3 is TGTGCCAGCAGCTTACAGGGTGAGCAGTTCTTC. The full variable domain, its missing parts supplied by reference TRBV13 and TRBJ2-1, is AAGVIQSPRHLIKEKRETATLKCYPIPRHDTVYWYQQGPGQDPQFLISFYEKMQSDKGSIPDRFSAQQFSDYHSELNMSSLELGDSALYFCASSLQGEQFFGPGTRLTVL.

V gene TRBV19 combines with J gene TRBJ1-2; the match to TRBD1 covers 12 bases. CDR3 length: 15 residues. The V segment lost 3 bases and the J segment 8 bases; nucleotides outside the gene matches: 7. Germline V lookup: CDR1 LNHDA, CDR2 SQIVND (reference sequence). CDR3 coding DNA: TGTGCCAGTAGTATCCTGGGACAGGGGGCTTACGGCTACACCTTC. Amino acids: CASSILGQGAYGYTF.

The DNA for the CDR3 is TGCGCCAGCAGCGCCGTCCCTGGGACTAGCGGGGGGCTAATGGATACGCAGTATTTT. This codes for CASSAVPGTSGGLMDTQYF. The V call is TRBV5-1, the J call TRBJ2-3, with TRBD2 matching 15 bases. The CDR3 loop spans 19 amino acids. CDR1 and CDR2 (germline): SGHRS, YFSETQ. The junction had 15 bases not matched to a gene; V was cut back by 4 bases and J by 6 bases.

V and J are TRBV5-1 and TRBJ2-5; 7 positions agree with TRBD1. The J call may be faulty, since TRBJ2-7 better matches the DNA end. This CDR3 region has 14 residues. Germline V gene sequence: CDR1 SGHRS, CDR2 YFSETQ. The CDR3 DNA sequence: TGCGCCAGCAGCTTGGGACAGGGTTACTACGAGCAGTACTTC. Its protein product is CASSLGQGYYEQYF.

The V and J genes are TRBV10-3 and TRBJ2-2; TRBD1 might be the D (6 bases). Germline CDR1 and CDR2: ENHRY and SYGVKD. The CDR3 spans 13 residues. The V end was cut by 8 bases, the J end by 4 bases, with 11 bases between. The CDR3 coding sequence is TGTGCCATCGGGGGCGAGGGCACCGGGGAGCTGTTTTTT. Translating it yields CAIGGEGTGELFF.

The genes are TRBV4-1 and TRBJ2-5, with 8 bases aligning to TRBD2. Trimming took 4 bases from V and 5 from J; bases not matched to a gene: 6. Per the germline V gene, CDR1 is MGHRA and CDR2 is YSYEKL. This CDR3 is built from 14 residues. The CDR3 DNA reads as TGCGCCAGCAGCCCCACGGGGGGGGTGGAGACCCAGTACTTC. Translating gives CASSPTGGVETQYF.

CDR3 sequence reads: CASSSGQGDSPLHF. The CDR3 nucleotides are TGCGCCAGCAGCAGTGGACAGGGAGATTCACCCCTCCACTTT. The chain recombines TRBV10-1 with TRBJ1-6, with 8 bases identical to TRBD1. This CDR3 region has 14 residues. The germline V gene has CDR1 WNHNN and CDR2 SYGVQD (reference sequence). Trimming cost V 6 bases and J 8 bases; bases outside gene matches: 6.

This clone was observed a few times. The chain links TRBV18 to TRBJ2-6; TRBD1 matches 7 bases. V was pared by 6 bases and J by 2 bases, with 19 bases of the junction left unmatched. The CDR3 has 20 amino acids. Germline V lookup: CDR1 KGHSH, CDR2 LQKENI. The CDR3 spells CASSSSPSDRPSTGANVLTF. CDR3 DNA sequence: TGTGCCAGCTCCTCATCCCCCTCGGACAGGCCCTCTACTGGGGCCAACGTCCTGACTTTC.

The chain uses TRBV6-6 and TRBJ1-2, with no clear D. CDR1 MNHNY and CDR2 SVGAGI come from the germline V gene (reference sequence). This CDR3 region has 13 residues. V lost 2 bases and J lost 5, with 9 bases in between. CDR3 nucleotide sequence: TGTGCCAGCAGTTACGGCAGGCCTTATGGCTACACCTTC. Translation: CASSYGRPYGYTF.

The rearrangement uses TRBV7-8 and TRBJ1-5; no firm D call. V was shortened by 2 bases and J by 6 bases, with 8 bases between the two germline ends. Per germline, CDR1 SGHVS and CDR2 FQNEAQ. There are 13 residues in the CDR3. The CDR3 coding sequence is TGTGCCAGCAGCTTACGAGGAGGTCAGCCCCAGCATTTT. Its translation: CASSLRGGQPQHF.

Concerning this clone: At one end the junction does not follow the germline gene, possibly because of a read error. The rearrangement joins TRBV5-6 to TRBJ1-2, with TRBD1 as a possible D gene (6 bases). The CDR3 has 13 residues. Germline lookup yields CDR1 SGHDT and CDR2 YYEEEE. The CDR3 sequence is CASSPPWGGPSAF. CDR3 coding DNA: TGTGCCAGCAGCCCCCCTTGGGGGGGCCCGAGCGCCTTC.

The rearrangement links TRBV15 to TRBJ1-5, with 7 bases lining up with TRBD1. This CDR3 has 13 amino acids. The V gene's germline CDR1 is LNHNV and CDR2 YYDKDF (reference sequence). J gave up 4 bases and V 4 bases, and 1 base lay outside the gene matches. CDR3 coding DNA: TGTGCCACCAGCACCAGGGGGAATCAGCCCCAGCATTTT. Its protein is CATSTRGNQPQHF.

The rearrangement links TRBV5-1 to TRBJ2-3; D ambiguous. V lost 0 bases and J lost 0, with 11 bases in between. This CDR3 spans 16 amino acids. Germline values: CDR1 SGHRS, CDR2 YFSETQ. DNA of the CDR3: TGCGCCAGCAGCTTGGGAACAGCATCGAGCACAGATACGCAGTATTTT. Translated, it gives CASSLGTASSTDTQYF.

The rearrangement joins TRBV4-1 to TRBJ2-3, with 13 bases aligning to TRBD2. V lost 4 bases and J lost 2; bases outside the gene matches: 3. There are 16 residues in the CDR3. Germline CDR1 reads MGHRA; CDR2 reads YSYEKL. The CDR3 DNA reads TGCGCCAGCAGCCCCGGACTAGCGGGGGTCACAGATACGCAGTATTTT. Translation: CASSPGLAGVTDTQYF.

The chain carries TRBV5-6 and TRBJ2-7; 10 nucleotides align to TRBD1. Germline-derived CDR1 and CDR2 are SGHDT and YYEEEE. CDR3 length: 14 residues. V dropped 2 bases and J dropped 6; count of bases not matched to a gene: 5. The CDR3 protein is CASSLPRDRGEQYF. The CDR3 DNA reads TGTGCCAGCAGCTTACCCCGGGACAGGGGCGAGCAGTACTTC. Full variable domain (outside the CDR3, taken from reference TRBV5-6 and TRBJ2-7): DAGVTQSPTHLIKTRGQQVTLRCSPKSGHDTVSWYQQALGQGPQFIFQYYEEEERQRGNFPDRFSGHQFPNYSSELNVNALLLGDSALYLCASSLPRDRGEQYFGPGTRLTVT.

V and J are TRBV30 and TRBJ1-1; D is unclear. The CDR3 is made up of 14 amino acids. Germline V gene data show CDR1 as GTSNPN and CDR2 as SVGIG (reference sequence). Between the trimmed V and J ends, which lost 8 bases and 1 base, there was a span of 17 bases. In DNA, the CDR3 is TGTGCCGGAAACACTTACAGAGAGAACACTGAAGCTTTCTTT. As protein: CAGNTYRENTEAFF.

V usage is TRBV15 and J usage is TRBJ2-5; possibly TRBD1 for D (5 bases). The CDR3 totals 13 residues. Germline lookup yields CDR1 LNHNV and CDR2 YYDKDF (reference sequence). The V and J ends lost 4 bases and 3 bases respectively, with 9 bases between them. The CDR3 reads CATSKGVKETQYF. DNA of the CDR3: TGTGCCACCAGCAAAGGGGTAAAAGAGACCCAGTACTTC.

V usage is TRBV4-3 and J usage is TRBJ1-2; D is perhaps TRBD1 (5 bases). Germline CDR1 and CDR2: LGHNA and YSLEER. This CDR3 is built from 16 residues. V lost 0 bases and J lost 6, with 17 bases in between. In DNA, the CDR3 is TGCGCCAGCAGCCAAGACGGCGGCAGGGTAACCCATGGCTACACCTTC. Translated: CASSQDGGRVTHGYTF.

V is TRBV29-1 and J is TRBJ1-4, with 7 positions matching TRBD1. CDR1 is SQVTM, CDR2 ANQGSEA, per germline. The CDR3 consists of 10 residues. The junction had 2 bases not matched to a gene; V was cut back by 6 bases and J by 10 bases. The CDR3 loop reads CSVRDRKLFF. The CDR3 DNA follows: TGCAGCGTGCGGGACAGAAAACTGTTTTTT.

This chain uses TRBV18 with TRBJ2-2; D may be TRBD1 (5 bases). Germline loops: CDR1 KGHSH, CDR2 LQKENI. This CDR3 is built from 17 residues. The V end was cut by 2 bases, the J end by 2 bases, with 15 bases between. The CDR3 nucleotides are TGTGCCAGCTCACCATTTTCTACAGGAATTAACACCGGGGAGCTGTTTTTT. It translates to CASSPFSTGINTGELFF.

The chain is built from TRBV25-1 and TRBJ1-6, with D perhaps matching TRBD1 (5 bases). Germline values: CDR1 MGHDK, CDR2 SYGVNS. The CDR3 length is 14 residues. Trimming left V 6 bases short and J 7 bases short, with 13 bases between. CDR3 protein: CASRDIPRNSPLHF. DNA of the CDR3: TGTGCCAGCAGGGACATCCCGCGGAATTCACCCCTCCACTTT. Variable domain in full (rest from reference TRBV25-1 and TRBJ1-6): EADIYQTPRYLVIGTGKKITLECSQTMGHDKMYWYQQDPGMELHLIHYSYGVNSTEKGDLSSESTVSRIRTEHFPLTLESARPSHTSQYLCASRDIPRNSPLHFGNGTRLTVT.

This sequence joins TRBV19 and TRBJ1-6, with D tentatively TRBD1 (6 bases). Germline V gene data show CDR1 as LNHDA and CDR2 as SQIVND (reference sequence). The CDR3 runs to 15 residues. V lost 4 bases to trimming and J lost 6 bases, with 13 bases between them. The CDR3 DNA sequence: TGTGCCAGTAGTAAAAGACAGGTCCTTAATTCACCCCTCCACTTT. Its protein product is CASSKRQVLNSPLHF.

This clone was observed a few times. The chain combines TRBV6-9 with TRBJ1-2; D may be TRBD1 (5 bases). Germline CDR1 reads MNHGY; CDR2 reads SVAAGI. Between the trimmed V and J ends, which lost 4 bases and 4 bases, there was a span of 7 bases. This CDR3 region has 12 residues. The CDR3 DNA sequence: TGTGCCAGCAGTTCCGGGGGCTATGGCTACACCTTC. Encoded protein: CASSSGGYGYTF.

The chain combines TRBV12-2 with TRBJ2-1; no DNA check was done on the table's D call, TRBD1. TRBV12-2 is a known pseudogene. The CDR3 spans 14 residues. The CDR3 sequence: CASRQRDSHNEQFF. The CDR3 DNA reads TGTGCAAGTCGCCAAAGGGACAGCCACAATGAGCAGTTCTTC.

V gene TRBV9 combines with J gene TRBJ2-3; 9 nucleotides agree with TRBD1. The CDR3 runs to 15 residues. The trim removed 2 bases at V and 6 bases at J, leaving 7 bases unmatched. CDR1 is SGDLS, CDR2 YYNGEE, per germline. CDR3 bases: TGTGCCAGCAGCGTCGTAACAGGGGGCCGGGATACGCAGTATTTT. As protein: CASSVVTGGRDTQYF.

The rearrangement links TRBV11-2 to TRBJ1-1; 11 bases are a match to TRBD1. The germline CDR1 and CDR2 sequences are SGHAT and FQNNGV. V gave up 4 bases and J gave up 0 bases; unmatched junction bases: 10. The CDR3 has 18 amino acids. The CDR3: CASSSIPGTGGLNTEAFF. The CDR3 bases are TGTGCCAGCAGCTCCATACCCGGGACAGGGGGATTGAACACTGAAGCTTTCTTT.